The sequence of this T cell receptor (beta chain) was determined in a study of shared clonotypes between healthy human individuals. Across the whole study: Aged between 18 and 49, the donors were a couple of women and a few men.

Remarks on this clone: In the same sample, other DNA sequences code for this CDR3.

The CDR3 sequence is 11 residues long. Germline V gene data show CDR1 as DFQATT and CDR2 as SNEGSKA (reference sequence). The ends were cut back, 2 bases at V and 3 bases at J, with 5 bases in the middle. Sequenced by immunoSEQ multiplex PCR; TCRdb stores in-frame clones only, minus some. The data contain 2 million to 2.5 million clones, 85% to 95% of them singletons. The sample comprised naive CD4+ T cells from PBMCs. The subset: CD45RA+ positively selected. The chain uses TRBV20-1 and TRBJ2-7; no definite D call. This receptor was identified in a man in his late teens or twenties in good health. Some clones in this sample may be carry-over from other donors' samples. In nucleotides, the CDR3 is TGCAGTGCTAGATCCGGCTACGAGCAGTACTTC. Amino acid sequence: CSARSGYEQYF.